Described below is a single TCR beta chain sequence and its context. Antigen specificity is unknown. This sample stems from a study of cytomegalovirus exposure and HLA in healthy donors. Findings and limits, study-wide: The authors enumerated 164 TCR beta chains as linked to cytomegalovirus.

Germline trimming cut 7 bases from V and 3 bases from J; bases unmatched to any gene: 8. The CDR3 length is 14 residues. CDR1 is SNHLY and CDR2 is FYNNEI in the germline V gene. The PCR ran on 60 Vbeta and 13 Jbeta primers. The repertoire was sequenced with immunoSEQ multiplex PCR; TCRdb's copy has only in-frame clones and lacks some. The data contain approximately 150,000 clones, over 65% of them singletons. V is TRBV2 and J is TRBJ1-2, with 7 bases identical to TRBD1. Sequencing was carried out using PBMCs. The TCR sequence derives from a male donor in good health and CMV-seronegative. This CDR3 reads CASNRGRGDYGYTF. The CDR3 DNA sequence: TGTGCCAGCAACCGGGGCAGGGGGGACTATGGCTACACCTTC.